This TCR beta chain was profiled in a study of control samples from healthy donors and cancer patients. J gave up 5 bases and V 3 bases, and 7 bases lay outside the gene matches. Germline CDR1 reads SGDLS; CDR2 reads YYNGEE. The CDR3 covers 14 residues. TCRdb keeps only in-frame clones here, not all; method: immunoSEQ multiplex PCR. The table shows approximately 84,000 clones, with 91% occurring only once. What was sequenced was blood. The TCR was taken from a man aged 30-40 years in good health. The rearrangement joins TRBV9 to TRBJ2-5; 7 positions match TRBD2. This CDR3 reads CASSGTRVGETQYF. The CDR3 DNA is TGTGCCAGCAGCGGGACTAGAGTTGGGGAGACCCAGTACTTC.